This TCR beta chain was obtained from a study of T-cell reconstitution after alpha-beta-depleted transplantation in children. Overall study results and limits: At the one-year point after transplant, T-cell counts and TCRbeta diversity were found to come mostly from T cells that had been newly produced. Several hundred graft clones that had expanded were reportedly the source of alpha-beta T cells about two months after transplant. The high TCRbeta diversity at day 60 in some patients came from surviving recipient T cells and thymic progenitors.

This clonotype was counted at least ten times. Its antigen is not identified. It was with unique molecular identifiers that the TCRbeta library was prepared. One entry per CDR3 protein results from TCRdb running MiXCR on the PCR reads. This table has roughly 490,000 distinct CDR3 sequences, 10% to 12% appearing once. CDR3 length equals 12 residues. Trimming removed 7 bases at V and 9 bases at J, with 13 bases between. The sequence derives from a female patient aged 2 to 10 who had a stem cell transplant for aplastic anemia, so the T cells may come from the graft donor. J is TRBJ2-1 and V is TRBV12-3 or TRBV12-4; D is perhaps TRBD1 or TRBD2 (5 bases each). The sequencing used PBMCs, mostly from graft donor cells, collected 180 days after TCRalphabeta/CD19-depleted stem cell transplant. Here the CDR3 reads CASTPRGPEQFF. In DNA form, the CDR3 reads TGTGCCAGCACCCCACGGGGCCCTGAGCAGTTCTTC.